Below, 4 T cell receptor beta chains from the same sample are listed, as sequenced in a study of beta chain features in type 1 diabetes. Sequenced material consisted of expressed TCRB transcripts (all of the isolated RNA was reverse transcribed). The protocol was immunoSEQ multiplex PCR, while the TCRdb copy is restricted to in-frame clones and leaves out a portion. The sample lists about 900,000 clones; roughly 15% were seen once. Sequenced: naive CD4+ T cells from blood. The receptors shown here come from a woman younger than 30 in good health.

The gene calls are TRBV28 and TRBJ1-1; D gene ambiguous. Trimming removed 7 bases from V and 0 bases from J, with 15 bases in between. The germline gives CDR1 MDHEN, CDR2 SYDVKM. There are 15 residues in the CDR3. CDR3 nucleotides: TGTGCCAGCACGGCACGGATCCCCATGAACACTGAAGCTTTCTTT. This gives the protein CASTARIPMNTEAFF. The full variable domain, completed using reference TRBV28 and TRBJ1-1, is DVKVTQSSRYLVKRTGEKVFLECVQDMDHENMFWYRQDPGLGLRLIYFSYDVKMKEKGDIPEGYSVSREKKERFSLILESASTNQTSMYLCASTARIPMNTEAFFGQGTRLTVV.

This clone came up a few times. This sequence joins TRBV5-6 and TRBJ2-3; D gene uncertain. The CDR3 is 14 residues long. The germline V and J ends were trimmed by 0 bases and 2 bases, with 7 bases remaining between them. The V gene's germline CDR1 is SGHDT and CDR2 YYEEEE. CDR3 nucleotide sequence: TGTGCCAGCAGCTTGGCTTGGTCCACAGATACGCAGTATTTT. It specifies CASSLAWSTDTQYF. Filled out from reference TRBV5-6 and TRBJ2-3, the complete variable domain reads DAGVTQSPTHLIKTRGQQVTLRCSPKSGHDTVSWYQQALGQGPQFIFQYYEEEERQRGNFPDRFSGHQFPNYSSELNVNALLLGDSALYLCASSLAWSTDTQYFGPGTRLTVL.

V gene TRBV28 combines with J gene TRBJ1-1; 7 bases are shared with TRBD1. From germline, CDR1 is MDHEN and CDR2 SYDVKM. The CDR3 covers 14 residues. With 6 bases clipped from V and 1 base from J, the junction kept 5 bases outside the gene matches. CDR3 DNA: TGTGCCAGCAGGAGGGACAGAACGAACACTGAAGCTTTCTTT. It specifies CASRRDRTNTEAFF.

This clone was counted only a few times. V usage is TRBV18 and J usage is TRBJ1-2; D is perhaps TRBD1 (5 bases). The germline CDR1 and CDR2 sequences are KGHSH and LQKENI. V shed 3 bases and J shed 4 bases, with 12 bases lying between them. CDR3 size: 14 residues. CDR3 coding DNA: TGTGCCAGCTCACCCCGGGGGATCGGCTATGGCTACACCTTC. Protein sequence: CASSPRGIGYGYTF.